The rows below give T cell receptor beta chains drawn from one sample of a study of T-cell reconstitution after alpha-beta-depleted transplantation in children. TCRdb called the PCR reads again in MiXCR, with one record for every CDR3 protein. Among about 440,000 distinct CDR3 sequences, roughly 43% were seen once, and the ten largest hold under 30%. Material: PBMCs, obtained before TCRalphabeta/CD19-depleted stem cell transplant. These receptor sequences come from a girl aged 2-10 years with aplastic anemia, due to receive a stem cell transplant. The CDR3 runs from the conserved cysteine through the conserved F or W. Each record gives: V gene, J gene, clone size, D gene, CDR3 DNA, CDR3 protein. The D gene is left open where the match is weak. Rows give clone size only sometimes, using once, few, many, or a class for an expanded clone.

TRBV5-1	TRBJ2-1	NA	NA	TGCGCCAGCAGAGAGGACACCTACAATGAGCAGTTCTTC	CASREDTYNEQFF
TRBV20-1	TRBJ1-2	many	NA	TGCAGTGGATCTGGGGGCCCGCTAGGCTACACCTTC	CSGSGGPLGYTF
TRBV10-2	TRBJ2-1	few	NA	TGCGCCAGCAGTACATTTTTAGAAGACAATGAGCAGTTCTTC	CASSTFLEDNEQFF
TRBV5-1	TRBJ2-3	NA	TRBD2	TGCGCCAGCTTGGGGGCCCGACTAGCGGGGGTTTGGTTGAGTACGCAGTATTTT	CASLGARLAGVWLSTQYF
TRBV4-1	TRBJ2-5	NA	NA	TGCGCCAGCAGCCAAGATCAGGCTAGCCGAGAGACCCAGTACTTC	CASSQDQASRETQYF
TRBV20-1	TRBJ2-1	many	TRBD2	TGCAGTGCTAGCGGGAGGGTGGTTGAGCAGTTCTTC	CSASGRVVEQFF
TRBV12-3/TRBV12-4	TRBJ2-5	many	NA	TGTGCCAGCAGGGGGACAACCCAAGAGACCCAGTACTTC	CASRGTTQETQYF
TRBV29-1	TRBJ2-2	NA	NA	TGCAGCGTTCCCAAAGGCACGAACACCGGGGAGCTGTTTTTT	CSVPKGTNTGELFF
TRBV20-1	TRBJ2-3	NA	TRBD2	TGCAGTGCGGGCGCCTTAGGAACTAGCGGGGGGACAGATACGCAGTATTTT	CSAGALGTSGGTDTQYF
TRBV27	TRBJ2-5	once	NA	TGTGCCAGCAGTTTACGGGTCGGGCGGCCAGAGACCCAGTACTTC	CASSLRVGRPETQYF
TRBV28	TRBJ2-1	NA	TRBD2	TGTGCCAGCAGTACCCCTAGCGGGGGTAACAATGAGCAGTTCTTC	CASSTPSGGNNEQFF
TRBV3-1	TRBJ2-3	many	NA	TGTGCCAGCAGCCAACCCCAGGGTGGGAGCACAGATACGCAGTATTTT	CASSQPQGGSTDTQYF
TRBV5-6	TRBJ2-1	NA	TRBD2	TGTGCCAGCAGTTATCTAGCGGGGGGCCCCTATCAGGGCATGAATGAGCAGTTCTTC	CASSYLAGGPYQGMNEQFF
TRBV12-3/TRBV12-4	TRBJ2-5	NA	NA	TGTGCCAGCCGAAACCTACGGGGTGGGCCACAAGAGACCCAGTACTTC	CASRNLRGGPQETQYF
TRBV5-1	TRBJ2-1	NA	NA	TGCGCCAGCAGTGTCCTTACCGGGACCTCCTACAATGAGCAGTTCTTC	CASSVLTGTSYNEQFF
TRBV12-3/TRBV12-4	TRBJ2-6	many	NA	TGTGCCAGCAGTTTAGAAGTCTCTGGGGCCAACGTCCTGACTTTC	CASSLEVSGANVLTF
TRBV20-1	TRBJ2-1	few	TRBD2	TGCAGTGCTAGAGATTCCAAGGGACTAGCGATGTACAATGAGCAGTTCTTC	CSARDSKGLAMYNEQFF
TRBV20-1	TRBJ2-2	once	TRBD1	TGCAGTGCTCCGAGACAGGGGGCAGCCGGGGAGCTGTTTTTT	CSAPRQGAAGELFF
TRBV12-3/TRBV12-4	TRBJ2-1	NA	NA	TGTGCCAGCAGTTTAGCGGCATCCCCTGCGCATGAGCAGTTCTTC	CASSLAASPAHEQFF
TRBV5-6	TRBJ1-5	many	NA	TGTGCCAGCAGCTTGAACATTGGCAGGGCTGGACAGCCCCAGCATTTT	CASSLNIGRAGQPQHF
TRBV20-1	TRBJ2-3	NA	NA	TGCAGTGCTAGAGACAGCGGGTACCGCACAGATACGCAGTATTTT	CSARDSGYRTDTQYF
TRBV7-6	TRBJ2-7	NA	NA	TGTGCCAGCAGCTTAGGCCTAGGGGAAACCTACGAGCAGTACTTC	CASSLGLGETYEQYF
TRBV20-1	TRBJ2-5	NA	NA	TGCAGTGCTAAAGAATCAGGATACCAAGAGACCCAGTACTTC	CSAKESGYQETQYF
TRBV4-1	TRBJ1-5	NA	NA	TGCGCCAGCAGCCAAGAGGCCCCGGGAAGTCAGCCCCAGCATTTT	CASSQEAPGSQPQHF
TRBV7-2	TRBJ2-2	NA	NA	TGTGCCAGCAGCTTAGATAAAGGGGGGGAGCTGTTTTTT	CASSLDKGGELFF
TRBV5-1	TRBJ2-7	few	TRBD1	TGCGCCAGCTCTGGGGACAGGGAAGAGCAGTACTTC	CASSGDREEQYF
TRBV20-1	TRBJ2-2	NA	NA	TGCAGTGCTAGGTTGGGACTTACGAACACCGGGGAGCTGTTTTTT	CSARLGLTNTGELFF
TRBV15	TRBJ2-3	few	NA	TGTGCCACCAGCCAAATTGGGGACACAGATACGCAGTATTTT	CATSQIGDTDTQYF
TRBV6-2/TRBV6-3	TRBJ1-1	many	TRBD1	TGTGCCAGCAGACCCGGGACAGGGGGCCCTCGAGCTTTCTTT	CASRPGTGGPRAFF
TRBV4-2	TRBJ2-5	few	TRBD2	TGTGCCAGCAGCCAAGATGCGGGGTCGGCGGGGGGGCCGAGAGAGACCCAGTACTTC	CASSQDAGSAGGPRETQYF
TRBV25-1	TRBJ2-1	NA	NA	TGTGCCAGCAGTGAGATTAACAATGAGCAGTTCTTC	CASSEINNEQFF
TRBV20-1	TRBJ2-1	many	NA	TGCAGTGCTGAACTATACAATGAGCAGTTCTTC	CSAELYNEQFF
TRBV5-1	TRBJ2-3	NA	TRBD2	TGCACCAGCAGCTTGGGCGGGAGGGCCTCAGATACGCAGTATTTT	CTSSLGGRASDTQYF
TRBV4-3	TRBJ2-1	NA	NA	TGCGCCAGCAGCCAAGTTGTAAACTCCTACAATGAGCAGTTCTTC	CASSQVVNSYNEQFF
TRBV7-2	TRBJ1-5	once	NA	TGTGCCAGCAGCTTATGGCCCCAGGTCAATCAGCCCCAGCATTTT	CASSLWPQVNQPQHF
TRBV2	TRBJ2-7	many	TRBD2	TGTGCCAGCGGACCCAGAGGTAGCGGGAAAAGGCTCGAGCAGTACTTC	CASGPRGSGKRLEQYF
TRBV28	TRBJ2-1	NA	NA	TGTGCCAGCAGTTTCGCCGGGGGAAATGAGCAGTTCTTC	CASSFAGGNEQFF
TRBV6-1	TRBJ2-2	NA	TRBD1	TGTGCCAGCAGCCGCAGGGGGCGCGGGGAGCTGTTTTTT	CASSRRGRGELFF
TRBV27	TRBJ1-2	few	NA	TGTGCCAGCAGTTTATTTGGGAACAGCTTTAGGAACTATGGCTACACCTTC	CASSLFGNSFRNYGYTF
TRBV7-9	TRBJ2-5	NA	TRBD2	TGTGCCAGCAGCGCTCGGACGGGAGGAGGAGAGACCCAGTACTTC	CASSARTGGGETQYF
TRBV7-9	TRBJ2-7	few	NA	TGTGCCAGCAGCATCCTACGAGGCGACTCTACCTACGAGCAGTACTTC	CASSILRGDSTYEQYF
TRBV9	TRBJ2-6	NA	NA	TGTGCCAGCAGGTACTCTGGGGCCAACGTCCTGACTTTC	CASRYSGANVLTF
TRBV6-2/TRBV6-3	TRBJ1-1	NA	TRBD1	TGTGCCAGCAGAAGAGACAGGGGGCGGAAGGACACTGAAGCTTTCTTT	CASRRDRGRKDTEAFF
TRBV20-1	TRBJ2-6	few	NA	TGCAGTGCTAGAGATCGGGAAGCTGGGGCCAACGTCCTGACTTTC	CSARDREAGANVLTF
TRBV20-1	TRBJ2-7	NA	NA	TGCAGTGCTAGAGGGCCTCCCGGAGTCTACGAGCAGTACTTC	CSARGPPGVYEQYF
TRBV6-1	TRBJ1-5	NA	NA	TGTGCCAGCAGTCAATTGGACCCTTTCTATAGCAATCAGCCCCAGCATTTT	CASSQLDPFYSNQPQHF
TRBV28	TRBJ2-5	NA	TRBD2	TGTGCCAGCAGTTTCAGCGGGAGAGTACAAGAGACCCAGTACTTC	CASSFSGRVQETQYF
TRBV6-1	TRBJ1-2	many	TRBD1	TGTGCCAGCAGGGGTACAGGGGAGGGGGGTGGCTACACCTTC	CASRGTGEGGGYTF
TRBV2	TRBJ2-7	NA	NA	TGTGCCAGCTGTTTTGAATCTGGCCTAGCGTCGGAACTGTCCTACGAGCAGTACTTC	CASCFESGLASELSYEQYF
TRBV19	TRBJ1-4	NA	NA	TGTGCCAGATCTCGGAGGGCTAATGAAAAACTGTTTTTT	CARSRRANEKLFF
TRBV10-3	TRBJ2-5	NA	NA	TGTGCCATCAGTGAGGGTCCCGCGGGCAGGGCGACGGAGACCCAGTACTTC	CAISEGPAGRATETQYF
TRBV12-3/TRBV12-4	TRBJ2-7	many	TRBD2	TGTGCCAGCACCCTCGGACTAGCGGGAACTGAGCAGTACTTC	CASTLGLAGTEQYF